These T cell receptor beta chains were read from a single sample in a study of vaccination effects on CD4 cells after COVID-19. Profiling relied on immunoSEQ multiplex PCR, and the TCRdb table lists in-frame clones only, not all of them. Seen here are 40,000 to 45,000 clones, around two thirds observed once, and the top ten hold roughly 8.4%. These receptors' antigens are unknown. This material consisted of CD4+ T cells from PBMCs cultured without peptide, taken after COVID-19 vaccination. Receptors were obtained from a human donor who received a COVID-19 vaccine. Both conserved end residues are part of each CDR3. The order of the fields is J gene, D gene, V gene, clone size, CDR3 DNA, CDR3 protein. The D gene is left open where the match is weak. Clone size, where shown, is once, few, many, or a class for clones that have expanded.

>TRBJ1-2|.|TRBV6-5|few
TGTGCCAGCACTAAGGGAATTTTCGATGGCTACACCTTC
CASTKGIFDGYTF
>TRBJ2-2|TRBD2|TRBV4-2|.
TGTGCCAGCACGCTAGCGGGAATTGACACCGGGGAGCTGTTTTTT
CASTLAGIDTGELFF
>TRBJ1-1|.|TRBV6-4|.
TGTGCCAGCAGTGCGGGGAGGAACACTGAAGCTTTCTTT
CASSAGRNTEAFF
>TRBJ2-7|.|TRBV15|.
TGTGCCACCAGCAGAGATAAGGGCTACGAGCAGTACTTC
CATSRDKGYEQYF
>TRBJ1-1|.|TRBV6-6|.
TGTGCCAGCCTAGTCAGGGGTTCCCTTGCCCCTGAAGCTTTCTTT
CASLVRGSLAPEAFF
>TRBJ1-1|.|TRBV20-1|once
TGCAGTGCTAGTTGGGGGATAAGTGGTGAAGCTTTCTTT
CSASWGISGEAFF
>TRBJ1-5|.|TRBV15|.
TGTGCCACCAGCAGAGACGCCGCAGCCCAGCATTTT
CATSRDAAAQHF
>TRBJ1-5|TRBD1|TRBV19|.
TGTGCCAGTAGACCGGACAGGGTCAGCAATCAGCCCCAGCATTTT
CASRPDRVSNQPQHF
>TRBJ2-7|.|TRBV11-2|few
TGTGCCAGCAGAACCTATTTGGGAGCCTACGAGCAGTACTTC
CASRTYLGAYEQYF
>TRBJ1-4|TRBD1|TRBV2|.
TGTGCCAGCAGTGTGAGACAGGGAGGGGAAAAACTGTTTTTT
CASSVRQGGEKLFF
>TRBJ2-7|.|TRBV10-1|.
TGCGCCAGAGGACTTCGCTCCTACGAGCAGTACTTC
CARGLRSYEQYF
>TRBJ2-7|TRBD1|TRBV10-2|.
TGCGCCAGCAGTTCGGACAGGTCCTACGAGCAGTACTTC
CASSSDRSYEQYF
>TRBJ1-6|.|TRBV10-1|few
TGCGCCAGCAGCGAGACAGTGAATAATTCACCCCTCCACTTT
CASSETVNNSPLHF
>TRBJ1-1|.|TRBV14|.
TGTGCCAGCAGCCAAGAATTGTTACACCGGAACACTGAAGCTTTCTTT
CASSQELLHRNTEAFF
>TRBJ2-1|TRBD2|TRBV3-1/TRBV3-2|.
TGTGCCAGCAGCCGGCTAGCGGGGGGGACCTACAATGAGCAGTTCTTC
CASSRLAGGTYNEQFF
>TRBJ1-1|TRBD1|TRBV5-6|.
TGTGCCAGCAGTATTGGACAGGACCTTGAAGCTTTCTTT
CASSIGQDLEAFF
>TRBJ2-6|.|TRBV19|.
TGTGCCAGTAGTCCCAATACTCTCGGTCTTGGGGCCAACGTCCTGACTTTC
CASSPNTLGLGANVLTF
>TRBJ1-5|.|TRBV5-5|.
TGTGCCAGCAGTACAGGGCCGTATAGCAATCAGCCCCAGCATTTT
CASSTGPYSNQPQHF
>TRBJ1-1|.|TRBV5-1|.
TGCGCCAGCAGCGGAGGACTGGATAGCACTGAAGCTTTCTTT
CASSGGLDSTEAFF
>TRBJ2-3|TRBD2|TRBV2|.
TGTGCCAGCGGACTAGCGGGGTACACAGATACGCAGTATTTT
CASGLAGYTDTQYF
>TRBJ2-2|.|TRBV3-1/TRBV3-2|.
TGTGCCAGCAGCCAGGTCCTACTAGGAACTAACACCGGGGAGCTGTTTTTT
CASSQVLLGTNTGELFF
>TRBJ1-2|.|TRBV6-5|.
TGTGCCAGCAGTTACGCCTCGGACGGTAACTATGGCTACACCTTC
CASSYASDGNYGYTF
>TRBJ2-5|TRBD1|TRBV9|.
TGTGCCAGCAGCGCCCCTACAGGGGGAATAGAGACCCAGTACTTC
CASSAPTGGIETQYF
>TRBJ1-4|.|TRBV20-1|.
TGCAGTGCTAGTAAGAGGGCAAGGTTTGGCACTAATGAAAAACTGTTTTTT
CSASKRARFGTNEKLFF
>TRBJ2-7|.|TRBV27|.
TGTGCCAGCAGTTTATCATGGGGTCAAGCGCTGGGGATGGAAATATACGAGCAGTACTTC
CASSLSWGQALGMEIYEQYF
>TRBJ2-7|.|TRBV11-2|.
TGTGCCAGCAGCCTGGGGGTTTACGAGCAGTACTTC
CASSLGVYEQYF
>TRBJ2-7|.|TRBV19|.
TGTGCCAGTAGGTCCCTTTTAAGGAGGGACGAGCAGTACTTC
CASRSLLRRDEQYF
>TRBJ2-7|TRBD1|TRBV5-1|few
TGCGCCAGCAGCTTGAACAGGGGGCGCTCCTACGAGCAGTACTTC
CASSLNRGRSYEQYF
>TRBJ2-2|.|TRBV7-6|few
TGTGCCAGCAGCTTAGGGTCGGCCGGGGAGCTGTTTTTT
CASSLGSAGELFF
>TRBJ1-1|.|TRBV11-2|few
TGTGCCAGCAGCCCCAACAAAGGGTGGAACACTGAAGCTTTCTTT
CASSPNKGWNTEAFF
>TRBJ1-5|TRBD1|TRBV12-3/TRBV12-4|few
TGTGCCAGCAGACGGACAGGGAGCCCCCAGCATTTT
CASRRTGSPQHF
>TRBJ2-2|TRBD2|TRBV11-3|medium-sized
TGTGCCAGCAGCTTAGAGCAGTCCGGGACTAGATCTACCGGGGAGCTGTTTTTT
CASSLEQSGTRSTGELFF
>TRBJ1-5|TRBD1|TRBV3-1/TRBV3-2|few
TGTGCCAGCAGCCAAGGTGGGACAGGATCTCAGCCCCAGCATTTT
CASSQGGTGSQPQHF
>TRBJ2-5|.|TRBV5-4|.
TGTGCCAGCAGCCTAGCCAGCCGATATTCCGAGACCCAGTACTTC
CASSLASRYSETQYF
>TRBJ1-2|.|TRBV5-8|.
TGTGCCAGCAGCCCCGGGGGTCTTTTCGTAGAGGGCTACACCTTC
CASSPGGLFVEGYTF
>TRBJ1-1|.|TRBV5-1|.
TGCGCCAGCAGCCCCGACGGGGGAATGAACACTGAAGCTTTCTTT
CASSPDGGMNTEAFF
>TRBJ2-1|TRBD1|TRBV2|.
TGTGCCAGCAGTGAAGAGGGGGCGCATGAGCAGTTCTTC
CASSEEGAHEQFF
>TRBJ2-7|TRBD2|TRBV10-1|.
TGCGCCAGCAGTGAGTGGAGCGGGGGAAACGTTTACGAGCAGTACTTC
CASSEWSGGNVYEQYF
>TRBJ2-7|TRBD2|TRBV3-1/TRBV3-2|.
TGTGCCAGCAGCCATAATTTTGGGGGGTTCAGCGGGAAGTACGAGCAGTACTTC
CASSHNFGGFSGKYEQYF
>TRBJ2-5|.|TRBV27|.
TGTGCCAGCAGTTTATCGGCCACGAGAGTTGGGGAAGAGACCCAGTACTTC
CASSLSATRVGEETQYF
>TRBJ2-7|TRBD1|TRBV6-5|.
TGTGCCAGCAGTTACCAGACAGGGGACGAGCAGTACTTC
CASSYQTGDEQYF
>TRBJ1-4|TRBD1|TRBV6-1|.
TGTGCCAGCAGTGAAGAGGGACAGTATAATGAAAAACTGTTTTTT
CASSEEGQYNEKLFF
>TRBJ1-4|.|TRBV21-1|.
TGTGCCAGCAGCAAAGTAGGTTTATCGGGAAATGAAAAACTGTTTTTT
CASSKVGLSGNEKLFF
>TRBJ2-1|.|TRBV18|.
TGTGCCAGCTCACCAGACAGCAATGAGCAGTTCTTC
CASSPDSNEQFF
>TRBJ2-1|TRBD2|TRBV28|few
TGTGCCAGCCGGAAAGCGGGGGGTAACTACAATGAGCAGTTCTTC
CASRKAGGNYNEQFF